A single sample is the source of the 2 T cell receptor beta chains below, sequenced in a study of blood T cell repertoires in COVID-19. The repertoire was sequenced with immunoSEQ multiplex PCR; TCRdb's copy has only in-frame clones and lacks some. The sample gives about 160,000 clones, about 88% of which show up once; roughly a fifth is in the top ten. Sequenced material: peripheral blood. Source of these receptors: a woman older than 75 with acute or convalescent COVID-19.

The chain joins TRBV13 to TRBJ1-4; 8 bases fit TRBD1. The CDR3 is made up of 18 amino acids. V shed 5 bases and J 2 bases; nucleotides not matched to a gene: 13. Looked up from germline, CDR1 is PRHDT and CDR2 is FYEKMQ (reference sequence). The CDR3: CASSLRLDRGGTNEKLFF. CDR3 sequence (DNA): TGTGCCAGCAGCCTCCGACTCGACAGGGGAGGCACTAATGAAAAACTGTTTTTT.

The V gene is TRBV20-1, the J gene TRBJ1-2, with D tentatively TRBD1 (5 bases). The V end was cut by 5 bases, the J end by 8 bases, with 12 bases between. The CDR3 contains 11 residues. Germline loops: CDR1 DFQATT, CDR2 SNEGSKA (reference sequence). The CDR3 region is CSAPTGPGYTF. In nucleotides, the CDR3 is TGCAGTGCTCCAACAGGCCCCGGCTACACCTTC.